The rows below give T cell receptor beta chains drawn from one sample of a study of T cell changes during pregnancy in multiple sclerosis. Produced via immunoSEQ multiplex PCR; TCRdb's table is partial and in-frame only. The data contain around 70,000 clones, roughly nine tenths of them singletons. Sequenced material: peripheral blood, taken after pregnancy. Every receptor here comes from a female donor with multiple sclerosis, enrolled in a pregnancy study. Both conserved end residues are part of each CDR3. D genes are given only for firm matches. Only part of the rows carry a size: once, few, many, or a class if the clone is expanded.

>14|.|TRBV29-1|.|TRBJ2-5
CSVEKDRSQETQYF
TGCAGCGTTGAAAAGGACAGAAGTCAAGAGACCCAGTACTTC
>15|.|TRBV18|.|TRBJ2-7
CASSQTAADSYEQYF
TGTGCCAGCTCCCAGACAGCTGCGGACTCCTACGAGCAGTACTTC
>14|.|TRBV10-3|.|TRBJ1-1
CAIRAQGGGTEAFF
TGTGCCATCAGAGCGCAGGGAGGGGGCACTGAAGCTTTCTTT
>18|.|TRBV7-9|.|TRBJ1-1
CASSPQSGESIPRTEAFF
TGTGCCAGCAGCCCCCAGAGCGGAGAAAGCATCCCCAGAACTGAAGCTTTCTTT
>18|.|TRBV5-5|TRBD1|TRBJ2-2
CASSLAHGQGGNTGELFF
TGTGCCAGCAGCTTGGCCCACGGACAGGGGGGTAACACCGGGGAGCTGTTTTTT
>14|once|TRBV5-1|TRBD1|TRBJ2-7
CASSLGTGGREQYF
TGCGCCAGCAGCTTGGGGACAGGGGGGCGCGAGCAGTACTTC
>15|.|TRBV5-8|.|TRBJ1-5
CASSLSGSFNQPQHF
TGTGCCAGCAGCTTGTCAGGGTCATTCAATCAGCCCCAGCATTTT
>15|.|TRBV6-1|TRBD1|TRBJ1-3
CASTPGRTGGNTIYF
TGTGCCAGCACCCCCGGAAGGACAGGCGGAAACACCATATATTTT
>14|.|TRBV18|.|TRBJ2-7
CASSPQGNLYEQYF
TGTGCCAGCTCACCACAGGGGAACCTCTACGAGCAGTACTTC
>13|.|TRBV2|TRBD1|TRBJ1-1
CASRGQGRTEAFF
TGTGCCAGCAGGGGACAGGGGCGGACTGAAGCTTTCTTT
>14|.|TRBV6-1|.|TRBJ2-2
CASTYQAFTGELFF
TGTGCCAGCACCTACCAGGCCTTCACCGGGGAGCTGTTTTTT
>13|.|TRBV7-3|.|TRBJ2-7
CASSLDYSYEQYF
TGTGCCAGCAGCCTGGACTATTCCTACGAGCAGTACTTC
>15|once|TRBV5-7|.|TRBJ2-7
CASTLPRPGIYEQYF
TGTGCCAGCACCCTCCCCCGACCGGGAATTTACGAGCAGTACTTC
>14|.|TRBV28|.|TRBJ1-2
CASSRYRISGGYTF
TGTGCCAGCAGCCGTTATCGTATTTCGGGGGGCTACACCTTC
>14|once|TRBV5-6|.|TRBJ2-3
CASSLSGSTDTQYF
TGTGCCAGCAGCTTGAGCGGTAGCACAGATACGCAGTATTTT
>16|.|TRBV5-6|.|TRBJ1-1
CASSPGLGLSNTEAFF
TGTGCCAGCAGCCCTGGCCTCGGGTTATCTAACACTGAAGCTTTCTTT